The clone carrying this TCR beta chain came up a few times. The sample originates from a study of cytomegalovirus exposure and HLA in healthy donors. The length of the CDR3 is 16 residues. The germline gives CDR1 MGHRA, CDR2 YSYEKL. V was clipped by 2 bases and J by 2 bases; unmatched bases: 9. The PCR contained 60 Vbeta and 13 Jbeta primers. The protocol was immunoSEQ multiplex PCR, while the TCRdb copy is restricted to in-frame clones and leaves out a portion. The sample lists 150,000 to 200,000 clones, 80% to 90% seen once, with roughly 1.7% in the top ten. The clonotype was recovered from a middle-aged man in good health and CMV-seropositive. J is TRBJ2-7 and V is TRBV4-1, with 7 bases fitting TRBD2. The sequenced sample consisted of PBMCs. The CDR3 sequence: CASSQPSRDYAYEQYF. In DNA, the CDR3 is TGCGCCAGCAGCCAACCGAGCCGGGACTACGCCTACGAGCAGTACTTC.